The clone carrying this T cell receptor (beta chain) was detected only a few times. Only in-frame clones appear in the TCRdb table, and some are missing; sequencing was by immunoSEQ multiplex PCR. Of some 5,500 clones listed, 75% to 80% are singletons. This sample is drawn from a study of T cell clonotyping in hematopoietic cell transplantation. Trimming took 7 bases from V and 5 from J, leaving 12 bases between them. CDR3 length: 12 amino acids. Germline assignment: CDR1 SNHLY and CDR2 FYNNEI. Here the sequenced sample was peripheral blood mononuclear cells, taken 30 days after allogeneic stem cell transplant. This TCR derives from a male patient aged 60 to 75 who had an allogeneic stem cell transplant from an unrelated donor, so the T cells may come from the graft donor. Some clones in this sample may be carry-over from other donors' samples. The chain employs TRBV2 and TRBJ2-7; tentatively, D is TRBD2 (6 bases). CDR3 DNA: TGTGCCAGCAAATCGGGGGATCACGAGCAGTACTTC. Translated, it gives CASKSGDHEQYF. Drawing the rest from reference TRBV2 and TRBJ2-7, the complete variable domain is EPEVTQTPSHQVTQMGQEVILRCVPISNHLYFYWYRQILGQKVEFLVSFYNNEISEKSEIFDDQFSVERPDGSNFTLKIRSTKLEDSAMYFCASKSGDHEQYFGPGTRLTVT.